These 14 T cell receptor beta chains were all obtained from the same sample, sequenced in a study of T cells after yellow fever vaccination. TCRdb ran MiXCR on the 5' RACE reads and lists one entry per CDR3 protein. The sample consists of over 35,000 distinct CDR3 sequences, 5.5% to 8% of them appearing once. The sample was PBMCs, either bulk or a sorted T-cell subset (CD4+, CD8+, memory, or dextramer-sorted; not recorded which), taken 45 days after the yellow fever booster vaccination. All receptors derive from a man aged 30-40 years who received the YFV17D yellow fever vaccine.

The chain has TRBV3-1 and TRBJ2-2, with D unclear. This CDR3 region has 15 residues. V lost 4 bases and J lost 1, with 10 bases in between. Germline V gives CDR1 LGHDT, CDR2 YNNKEL (reference sequence). The CDR3 loop reads CASSPLVMNTGELFF. For the CDR3, the DNA is TGTGCCAGCAGCCCCCTCGTGATGAACACCGGGGAGCTGTTTTTT.

The genes are TRBV7-3 and TRBJ2-6; 9 bases fit TRBD1. V was clipped by 1 base and J by 2 bases; unmatched bases: 6. CDR1 and CDR2 (germline): SGHTA, FQGTGA. The CDR3 is 18 amino acids. The CDR3 DNA reads as TGTGCCAGCAGCTTAAGCCCGGGACAGGGAACTGGGGCCAACGTCCTGACTTTC. As protein: CASSLSPGQGTGANVLTF.

This clonotype showed up just a few times. V usage is TRBV20-1 and J usage is TRBJ2-7; 9 nucleotides align to TRBD2. There are 16 residues in the CDR3. Per germline, CDR1 DFQATT and CDR2 SNEGSKA (reference sequence). After removal of 0 bases from V and 0 bases from J, the junction contained 6 bases not matched to a gene. The DNA for the CDR3 is TGCAGTGCTAGAGATCCAGGTAGCGGGAGCTCCTACGAGCAGTACTTC. Translating it yields CSARDPGSGSSYEQYF.

This clonotype was found a few times. The chain carries TRBV7-2 and TRBJ2-5, with TRBD1 as a possible D gene (6 bases). The CDR3 sequence is 13 residues long. V lost 5 bases and J lost 6, with 13 bases in between. In germline, CDR1 is SGHTA, CDR2 FQGNSA. CDR3 sequence: CASSPGQFQTQYF. CDR3 DNA: TGTGCCAGCAGCCCAGGACAGTTTCAGACCCAGTACTTC.

This clonotype was observed many times. This chain links TRBV20-1 with TRBJ2-7, with D maybe TRBD2 (6 bases). Trimming removed 0 bases at V and 3 bases at J, with 12 bases between. This CDR3 spans 14 amino acids. CDR1 and CDR2 from the germline V gene are DFQATT and SNEGSKA (reference sequence). The CDR3 loop is CSARDERENYEQYF. In DNA, the CDR3 is TGCAGTGCTAGAGATGAACGGGAGAACTACGAGCAGTACTTC.

The chain links TRBV6-1 to TRBJ2-3; 10 nucleotides line up with TRBD1. Losses at the gene ends were 6 bases for V and 2 bases for J; bases not matched to a gene: 5. The germline V gene has CDR1 MNHNS and CDR2 SASEGT. CDR3 size: 15 residues. CDR3 nucleotides: TGTGCCAGCAGCATGGGACAGGGGACCACAGATACGCAGTATTTT. Translation: CASSMGQGTTDTQYF.

The chain uses TRBV2 and TRBJ2-1, with 8 bases fitting TRBD2. The CDR3 is made up of 15 amino acids. J was trimmed by 3 bases and V by 8 bases; bases with no gene match: 9. CDR1 and CDR2 (germline): SNHLY, FYNNEI. The CDR3 loop is CASASGTSDYNEQFF. In DNA form, the CDR3 reads TGTGCCAGCGCCTCCGGGACTAGTGACTACAATGAGCAGTTCTTC. The variable domain in full, completed from reference TRBV2 and TRBJ2-1, reads EPEVTQTPSHQVTQMGQEVILRCVPISNHLYFYWYRQILGQKVEFLVSFYNNEISEKSEIFDDQFSVERPDGSNFTLKIRSTKLEDSAMYFCASASGTSDYNEQFFGPGTRLTVL.

This clonotype was seen repeatedly, ten times or more. The chain carries TRBV7-8 and TRBJ2-3; D is ambiguous. CDR1 and CDR2 (germline): SGHVS, FQNEAQ. The germline V and J ends were trimmed by 3 bases and 4 bases, with 8 bases remaining between them. The CDR3 loop spans 13 amino acids. CDR3 nucleotides: TGTGCCAGCAGCTTTTCACCATCAGATACGCAGTATTTT. The encoded protein is CASSFSPSDTQYF. Combining the CDR3 with reference TRBV7-8 and TRBJ2-3 gives the whole variable domain GAGVSQSPRYKVAKRGQDVALRCDPISGHVSLFWYQQALGQGPEFLTYFQNEAQLDKSGLPSDRFFAERPEGSVSTLKIQRTQQEDSAVYLCASSFSPSDTQYFGPGTRLTVL.

J is TRBJ2-3 and V is TRBV19, with TRBD2 identical over 8 bases. The CDR3 length is 16 residues. Germline CDR1 is LNHDA and CDR2 is SQIVND (reference sequence). V gave up 8 bases and J gave up 0 bases; unmatched junction bases: 10. The DNA for the CDR3 is TGTGCCAGTTCCACCCTTAGCGGGACTAGCACAGATACGCAGTATTTT. Translated: CASSTLSGTSTDTQYF.

There are many counts of this clonotype. The CDR3 region has the DNA TGTGCCAGCAGCTTAGTCGGCGGGACCTACGAGCAGTACTTC. Residues: CASSLVGGTYEQYF. The chain links TRBV7-8 to TRBJ2-7; weak D call: TRBD2 (6 bases). The CDR3 is 14 amino acids. Germline lookup yields CDR1 SGHVS and CDR2 FQNEAQ. Trimming took 1 base from V and 2 from J, leaving 9 bases between them. Looking up the rest from reference TRBV7-8 and TRBJ2-7 gives the full variable domain: GAGVSQSPRYKVAKRGQDVALRCDPISGHVSLFWYQQALGQGPEFLTYFQNEAQLDKSGLPSDRFFAERPEGSVSTLKIQRTQQEDSAVYLCASSLVGGTYEQYFGPGTRLTVT.

This clonotype occurred many times. The chain employs TRBV5-4 and TRBJ1-6; unclear D gene. Germline lookup yields CDR1 SGHNT and CDR2 YYREEE (reference sequence). V was cut by 1 base and J by 8 bases, with 4 bases left in between. The CDR3 has 12 amino acids. CDR3 amino acids: CASSLSHSPLHF. CDR3 sequence (DNA): TGTGCCAGCAGCTTGAGTCATTCACCCCTCCACTTT.

This clonotype was seen more than once but under ten times. DNA for the CDR3: TGCAGTGCTACAGGGGGTGGGGAGCAGTTCTTC. Its translation is CSATGGGEQFF. This sequence joins TRBV20-1 and TRBJ2-1; 7 nucleotides line up with TRBD1. CDR1 and CDR2 (germline): DFQATT, SNEGSKA (reference sequence). The CDR3 totals 11 residues. The V and J ends lost 4 bases and 10 bases, in that order; junction bases with no gene match: 4.

This clonotype was found many times. The chain's CDR3 is CASSPDGSPYNEQFF. The DNA of the CDR3 is TGTGCCAGCTCACCGGACGGGAGCCCCTACAATGAGCAGTTCTTC. The gene calls are TRBV18 and TRBJ2-1; D possibly corresponds to TRBD2 (6 bases). Germline V CDR1 and CDR2: KGHSH, LQKENI. The CDR3 has 15 amino acids. The V end lost 3 bases, the J end lost 2 bases, and 11 bases lay between the germline ends.

On this clonotype: The junction departs from germline at one end; a sequencing error may be responsible. The chain couples TRBV28 to TRBJ2-7, with D possibly called TRBD1 or TRBD2 (5 bases each). CDR3 size: 15 residues. The germline CDR1 and CDR2 sequences are MDHEN and SYDVKM. The CDR3 nucleotides read TGTGACAGCAGTTTCCGGGACCGGAGGTTAGGGGAGCAGTACTTC. This encodes CDSSFRDRRLGEQYF.